Here is one T cell receptor (beta chain) with its context. These data originate in a study of T cell changes during pregnancy in multiple sclerosis. The assay was immunoSEQ multiplex PCR, and TCRdb's table has in-frame clones only and misses some. This sample has nearly 110,000 clones, with around 90% found just once. Sequencing was performed on peripheral blood, taken in the third trimester of pregnancy. The TCR was taken from a female donor in good health, enrolled as a control in a pregnancy study.

CDR3 in amino acids: CASSLSRRGLAGNTIYF. The CDR3 DNA reads TGTGCCAGCAGCTTATCCAGAAGGGGACTGGCTGGAAACACCATATATTTT. This chain joins TRBV11-3 and TRBJ1-3, with a tentative D call TRBD1 (5 bases). CDR3 length: 17 amino acids. The germline gives CDR1 SGHNT, CDR2 YENEEA. The V and J ends lost 2 bases and 2 bases respectively, with 16 bases between them.